The next 17 T cell receptor beta chains were all read from a single sample in a study of shared clonotypes between healthy human individuals. Cells designated naive CD8 were CD45RO-negative and were positively selected for CCR7, with terminally differentiated effector memory CD45RA+ cells excluded. Measured with immunoSEQ multiplex PCR; TCRdb has only the in-frame clones, and not every one. This sample has about 800,000 clones, with 90% to 97% found just once. The sample taken for sequencing was naive CD8+ T cells sorted from blood. These TCRs come from a man aged 25-45 years in good health.

This rearrangement joins TRBV5-3 to TRBJ1-5, with no clear D. TRBV5-3 is known as an ORF, though its function is uncertain. This CDR3 comprises 21 residues. V lost 4 bases, J lost 10 bases, and 39 bases lay in between. The CDR3 region has the DNA TGTGCCAGAAGCCACCATGGTCTTAATCTTATCCTAGGAGGGTATCGTGTCCCCCAGCATTTT. Its protein product is CARSHHGLNLILGGYRVPQHF.

The gene calls are TRBV7-9 and TRBJ2-4, with D tentatively TRBD2 (5 bases). Between the trimmed V and J ends, which lost 6 bases and 10 bases, there was a span of 22 bases. This CDR3 has 15 amino acids. Germline CDR1 reads SEHNR; CDR2 reads FQNEAQ (reference sequence). As DNA, the CDR3 is TGTGCCAGCAGTTCATCCGGGGTTCCCCACGGGATTCAGTACTTC. Its protein product is CASSSSGVPHGIQYF.

This rearrangement joins TRBV7-9 to TRBJ2-1, with D perhaps matching TRBD2 (5 bases). The CDR3 consists of 14 residues. V was shortened by 2 bases and J by 6 bases, with 11 bases between the two germline ends. Germline lookup yields CDR1 SEHNR and CDR2 FQNEAQ (reference sequence). For the CDR3, the DNA is TGTGCCAGCAGCTTACCCCGGACTCCCAATGAGCAGTTCTTC. Amino acids: CASSLPRTPNEQFF.

The chain couples TRBV18 to TRBJ1-2; TRBD1 might be the D (5 bases). Germline loops: CDR1 KGHSH, CDR2 LQKENI. The length of the CDR3 is 18 residues. V was cut by 0 bases and J by 4 bases, with 21 bases left in between. The CDR3 sequence: CASSPPVLGRGRGYGYTF. The DNA for the CDR3 is TGTGCCAGCTCACCACCGGTTTTGGGCCGGGGGAGAGGCTATGGCTACACCTTC.

The chain combines TRBV28 with TRBJ2-2, with D maybe TRBD2 (5 bases). Germline CDR1 and CDR2: MDHEN and SYDVKM. With 6 bases removed from V and 5 bases from J, the gap between germline ends came to 16 bases. CDR3 length: 15 amino acids. The CDR3 sequence is CASRNYLERTGELFF. The DNA for the CDR3 is TGTGCCAGCAGGAACTATTTAGAGCGGACCGGGGAGCTGTTTTTT.

Concerning this clone: Other DNA sequences of this sample code for an identical CDR3. The gene calls are TRBV7-9 and TRBJ2-7; D remains unclear. The germline gives CDR1 SEHNR, CDR2 FQNEAQ (reference sequence). The CDR3 contains 12 residues. Trimming removed 6 bases from V and 1 base from J, with 7 bases in between. Written as DNA, the CDR3 is TGTGCCAGCAGTTCAAATTCCTACGAGCAGTACTTC. Protein sequence: CASSSNSYEQYF.

The V call is TRBV5-6, the J call TRBJ2-7; TRBD2 matches at 11 bases. The ends lost 4 bases at V and 0 bases at J; junction bases unmatched: 3. The V gene's germline CDR1 is SGHDT and CDR2 YYEEEE. The CDR3 is made up of 15 amino acids. Here the CDR3 DNA reads TGTGCCAGCAGCCCTACTAGCGGGGGCTCCTACGAGCAGTACTTC. Its translation: CASSPTSGGSYEQYF.

The chain has TRBV7-9 and TRBJ2-7, with unresolved D. The CDR3 sequence is 16 residues long. From germline, CDR1 is SEHNR and CDR2 FQNEAQ (reference sequence). Trimming removed 5 bases from V and 2 bases from J, with 19 bases in between. The CDR3 loop reads CASSDQADWNPYEQYF. The CDR3 nucleotides read TGTGCCAGCAGCGATCAGGCAGATTGGAACCCCTACGAGCAGTACTTC.

The chain has TRBV27 and TRBJ2-7; the D gene is possibly TRBD1 (6 bases). This CDR3 has 14 residues. Trimming left V 3 bases short and J 2 bases short, with 11 bases between. Germline V CDR1 and CDR2: MNHEY, SMNVEV (reference sequence). The CDR3 loop reads CASSFAGTTYEQYF. The CDR3 nucleotides read TGTGCCAGCAGTTTCGCCGGGACAACCTACGAGCAGTACTTC.

With respect to this clone: Within the sample, other DNA sequences also encode this same CDR3. V and J are TRBV19 and TRBJ2-7; TRBD2 aligns across 8 bases. The CDR3 consists of 14 residues. Germline V lookup: CDR1 LNHDA, CDR2 SQIVND (reference sequence). The V and J ends lost 2 bases and 4 bases, in that order; junction bases with no gene match: 4. For the CDR3, the DNA is TGTGCCAGTAGTATAACAGGGACTAGTTACGAGCAGTACTTC. This gives the protein CASSITGTSYEQYF.

This chain connects TRBV10-3 to TRBJ1-1, with unresolved D. The V and J ends lost 2 bases and 0 bases respectively, with 13 bases between them. The CDR3 consists of 16 residues. The germline CDR1 and CDR2 sequences are ENHRY and SYGVKD. CDR3 residues: CAISEDLRVMNTEAFF. CDR3 nucleotides: TGTGCCATCAGTGAGGATCTTAGGGTCATGAACACTGAAGCTTTCTTT.

This clone has a single count. The rearrangement joins TRBV7-8 to TRBJ2-1, with D possibly called TRBD1 or TRBD2 (5 bases each). CDR3 length equals 13 residues. V was clipped by 1 base and J by 10 bases, with 11 bases between them. Germline values: CDR1 SGHVS, CDR2 FQNEAQ. CDR3 amino acids: CASSLGGSREQFF. Written as DNA, the CDR3 is TGTGCCAGCAGCTTAGGGGGGTCTCGGGAGCAGTTCTTC.

The chain employs TRBV27 and TRBJ2-1; 9 positions match TRBD2. The CDR3 spans 14 residues. The germline V gene has CDR1 MNHEY and CDR2 SMNVEV (reference sequence). The ends lost 8 bases at V and 7 bases at J; junction bases unmatched: 9. The CDR3 sequence: CASRLAGASNEQFF. The DNA of the CDR3 is TGTGCCAGCCGGTTAGCGGGAGCATCTAATGAGCAGTTCTTC.

This clone was found once. The chain has TRBV19 and TRBJ2-7; 10 positions agree with TRBD1. The length of the CDR3 is 16 residues. CDR1 and CDR2 from the germline V gene are LNHDA and SQIVND (reference sequence). V lost 4 bases to trimming and J lost 4 bases; unmatched junction nucleotides: 10. The CDR3 region has the DNA TGTGCCAGTAGTACGCCGACAGGGGGCGCCGGGTACGAGCAGTACTTC. Translating gives CASSTPTGGAGYEQYF.

This chain joins TRBV7-9 and TRBJ2-2; 7 positions match TRBD2. CDR1 and CDR2 (germline): SEHNR, FQNEAQ (reference sequence). The CDR3 has 15 residues. Germline trimming cut 2 bases from V and 4 bases from J; bases unmatched to any gene: 4. CDR3 sequence: CASSLREGPTGELFF. The CDR3 DNA reads as TGTGCCAGCAGCTTAAGGGAGGGGCCCACCGGGGAGCTGTTTTTT. Combining the CDR3 with reference TRBV7-9 and TRBJ2-2 gives the whole variable domain DTGVSQNPRHKITKRGQNVTFRCDPISEHNRLYWYRQTLGQGPEFLTYFQNEAQLEKSRLLSDRFSAERPKGSFSTLEIQRTEQGDSAMYLCASSLREGPTGELFFGEGSRLTVL.

The chain is built from TRBV11-2 and TRBJ1-5; D is undetermined. V was trimmed by 2 bases and J by 0 bases, leaving 8 bases between them. Germline lookup yields CDR1 SGHAT and CDR2 FQNNGV. This CDR3 spans 15 amino acids. In DNA, the CDR3 is TGTGCCAGCAGCTTATATGCCGATAGCAATCAGCCCCAGCATTTT. It yields the protein CASSLYADSNQPQHF.

The V call is TRBV7-9, the J call TRBJ1-1; perhaps TRBD1 as D (5 bases). The germline V and J ends were trimmed by 3 bases and 6 bases, with 11 bases remaining between them. The CDR3 has 13 amino acids. The V gene's germline CDR1 is SEHNR and CDR2 FQNEAQ (reference sequence). CDR3: CASSFLGPAEAFF. The DNA of the CDR3 is TGTGCCAGCAGCTTTTTGGGGCCTGCTGAAGCTTTCTTT.